This T cell receptor (beta chain) stems from a study of T cell changes during pregnancy in multiple sclerosis. The method was immunoSEQ multiplex PCR; TCRdb's version includes in-frame clones alone and lacks a portion of them. The repertoire holds about 68,000 clones, with more than 85% as singletons. V lost 6 bases to trimming and J lost 1 base; unmatched junction nucleotides: 5. This CDR3 region has 14 residues. Looked up from germline, CDR1 is ENHRY and CDR2 is SYGVKD. The sample consisted of peripheral blood, taken in the first trimester of pregnancy. The TCR comes from a female donor with multiple sclerosis, enrolled in a pregnancy study. This chain joins TRBV10-3 and TRBJ2-7; 8 bases are a match to TRBD1. For the CDR3, the DNA is TGTGCCATCAGCCGCGGACAGGGTTCCTACGAGCAGTACTTC. Translating gives CAISRGQGSYEQYF.